The entry below gives a single TCR beta chain sequence along with its context. Its antigen target is currently unknown. Compared with germline, one end of the junction differs, possibly owing to a read error. The sample is drawn from a study of T cell repertoires in cytomegalovirus infection (dated by TCRdb to the late 2010s). A note on the overall study: Because public TCR beta signatures pointed to carriage of CMV infection together with the matching HLA type, the HLA type of each donor mattered for the analysis. The paper as a whole reports these results and caveats: The ex vivo response was dominated by HLA-C-restricted CMV-specific TCR beta clonotypes, which also provided the single most frequent clonotype in two of eight donors. In both this cohort and an independent cohort of a few hundred donors, the cumulative frequency of public TCR beta family members distinguished carriers of CMV infection plus the relevant HLA type.

Data came from an Illumina HiSeq 1500. TCRdb redid the processing of the public reads, applying fastp at Q25 and MiXCR, and retained in-frame beta chains. CDR3 protein duplicates are merged, each entry listing the most common genes and DNA. In all, the sample holds around 140,000 distinct CDR3 sequences, and about 6% of those were seen once. The top ten hold roughly 17% of the sample. From the cysteine up to the phenylalanine, the CDR3 has a length of 14 residues. The entry retains the CDR3 DNA only, 42 bases that are in frame from base 1. Sequences DFQATT (CDR1) and SNEGSKA (CDR2) are obtained from the germline V gene (reference sequence).

The TCR was taken from a human donor in good health (CMV status not recorded). Some clones in this sample may be carry-over from other donors' samples. The rearranged segments are TRBV20-1 and TRBJ2-5; TRBD2 is a possible D gene, resting on 5 matching bases. Sequenced material: PBMCs. In nucleotides, the sequence is TGCATTGCTATCGACTACCCCCGGGGAGAGACCCAGTACTTC. It translates as CIAIDYPRGETQYF.